This TCR beta chain comes out of a study of vaccination and CD4 T cells after COVID-19. CD4+ T cells that had been cultured provided DNA sequenced with the Oncomine TCR Beta short-read assay. Genomic DNA from cultured CD4+ T cells was extracted. Each CDR3 protein gets one entry after TCRdb re-called the PCR reads with MiXCR. The data contain more than 13,000 distinct CDR3 sequences, approximately 21% of them singletons. Germline CDR1 and CDR2: SGHTS and YDEGEE. With 0 bases removed from V and 0 bases from J, the gap between germline ends came to 7 bases. This CDR3 region has 16 residues. Broader study findings: The researchers studied relatively few convalescent patients and omitted early post-infection timepoints.

Treatment described: roughly 10-day PBMC culture with coronavirus spike peptide pools or control peptides (ViraFEST assay). This clonotype was found a few times. The antigen is unknown. The rearrangement uses TRBV5-8 and TRBJ1-6; D call uncertain. This clonotype originated in a human donor with COVID-19. Material for sequencing was cultured CD4+ T cells from blood. This CDR3 is CASSLAGSSYNSPLHF. The CDR3 coding sequence is TGTGCCAGCAGCTTGGCCGGGAGCTCCTATAATTCACCCCTCCACTTT.